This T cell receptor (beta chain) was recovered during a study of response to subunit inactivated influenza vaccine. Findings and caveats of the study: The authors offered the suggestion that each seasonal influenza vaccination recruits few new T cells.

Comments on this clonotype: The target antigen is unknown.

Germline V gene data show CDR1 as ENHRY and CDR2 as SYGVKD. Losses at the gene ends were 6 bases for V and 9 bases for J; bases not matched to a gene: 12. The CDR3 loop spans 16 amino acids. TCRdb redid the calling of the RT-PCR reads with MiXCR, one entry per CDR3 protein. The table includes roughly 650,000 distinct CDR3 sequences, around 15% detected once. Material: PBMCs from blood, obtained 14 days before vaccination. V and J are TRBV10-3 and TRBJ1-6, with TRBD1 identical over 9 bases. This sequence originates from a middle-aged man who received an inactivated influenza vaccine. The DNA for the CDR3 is TGTGCCATCAGCCTTTCGATCCCGGGACAGGGTTCACCCCTCCACTTT. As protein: CAISLSIPGQGSPLHF.